The TCR beta chain described here comes from a study of blood T cell repertoires in COVID-19. As for the study in general: The United States, Italy and Spain supplied acute and convalescent COVID-19 samples.

The germline V and J ends were trimmed by 0 bases and 6 bases, with 9 bases remaining between them. From germline, CDR1 is SQVTM and CDR2 ANQGSEA. The CDR3 is 12 amino acids. In the original workflow: How many nucleated cells were present was estimated from reference gene primer amplification. Repertoires were generated with immunoSEQ multiplex PCR, while TCRdb's copy carries only in-frame clones and drops some. Clonal size and the V and J genes are those of that table, whereas D and trimming came from the DNA. The sample yields 350,000 to 400,000 clones, around 91% seen once. Sequenced material: peripheral blood. The chain joins TRBV29-1 to TRBJ2-7; no reliable D call. This sequence originates from a man between 18 and 35 years old with active or convalescent COVID-19. The CDR3 here is CSVEEQVSEQYF. The DNA for the CDR3 is TGCAGCGTTGAAGAGCAGGTCTCCGAGCAGTACTTC.